The 24 T cell receptor beta chains reported below all come from one sample, sequenced in a study of cytomegalovirus exposure and HLA in healthy donors. Amplification used 60 Vbeta primers and 13 Jbeta primers. Measured with immunoSEQ multiplex PCR; TCRdb has only the in-frame clones, and not every one. Of about 200,000 clones in the sample, around 75% were seen once. The specimen was PBMCs. The receptors shown here come from a woman aged 25 to 39 in good health and CMV-seronegative.

J is TRBJ2-7 and V is TRBV25-1; D is uncertain. The CDR3 is 15 amino acids. V gave up 3 bases and J gave up 1 base, with 13 bases separating them. The germline V gene has CDR1 MGHDK and CDR2 SYGVNS. The CDR3 bases are TGTGCCAGCAGTGATCCCTTTGGCCAGTCCTACGAGCAGTACTTC. This encodes CASSDPFGQSYEQYF.

The chain joins TRBV27 to TRBJ2-3, with 14 bases identical to TRBD2. Per germline, CDR1 MNHEY and CDR2 SMNVEV (reference sequence). This CDR3 contains 20 residues. V shed 2 bases, J shed 3 bases, and the junction held 13 bases outside the gene matches. The CDR3 region is CASSLGRTGTSGSRTDTQYF. The CDR3 DNA is TGTGCCAGCAGTTTAGGAAGGACCGGGACTAGCGGGAGCAGGACAGATACGCAGTATTTT.

The J gene is TRBJ2-1, the V gene TRBV5-1; TRBD2 matches at 12 bases. The ends lost 2 bases at V and 7 bases at J; junction bases unmatched: 10. The CDR3 extends over 17 amino acids. Germline CDR1 and CDR2: SGHRS and YFSETQ. The CDR3 loop is CASSFGLAGPLLNEQFF. The CDR3 bases are TGCGCCAGCAGCTTTGGACTAGCGGGACCCTTGTTGAATGAGCAGTTCTTC.

This clone was found a few times. The chain couples TRBV6-6 to TRBJ1-1; tentatively, D is TRBD1 (5 bases). Deletions cut 6 bases from V and 6 bases from J, with 11 bases between. Germline CDR1 MNHNY, CDR2 SVGAGI (reference sequence). CDR3 length: 12 residues. This CDR3 is CASSQEGPEAFF. In DNA, the CDR3 is TGTGCCAGCAGCCAGGAGGGGCCTGAAGCTTTCTTT.

The J gene is TRBJ2-2, the V gene TRBV29-1; no reliable D call. Trimming pared 4 bases from V and 2 bases from J, leaving 11 bases between. This CDR3 comprises 14 residues. The germline V gene encodes CDR1 SQVTM and CDR2 ANQGSEA. The chain's CDR3 is CSVAVNSNTGELFF. The CDR3, as DNA: TGCAGCGTTGCTGTGAACTCCAACACCGGGGAGCTGTTTTTT.

The table lists this clone with a few counts. This chain uses TRBV9 with TRBJ2-1, with 9 bases lining up with TRBD2. Germline-derived CDR1 and CDR2 are SGDLS and YYNGEE. V was pared by 2 bases and J by 6 bases, with 6 bases of the junction left unmatched. There are 15 residues in the CDR3. The CDR3 sequence is CASSVAGGRVNEQFF. Written as DNA, the CDR3 is TGTGCCAGCAGCGTGGCGGGAGGGCGTGTCAATGAGCAGTTCTTC. Combining the CDR3 with reference TRBV9 and TRBJ2-1 gives the whole variable domain DSGVTQTPKHLITATGQRVTLRCSPRSGDLSVYWYQQSLDQGLQFLIQYYNGEERAKGNILERFSAQQFPDLHSELNLSSLELGDSALYFCASSVAGGRVNEQFFGPGTRLTVL.

The genes are TRBV28 and TRBJ1-6; D is ambiguous. This CDR3 spans 14 amino acids. The V and J ends lost 4 bases and 10 bases respectively, with 14 bases between them. Germline V CDR1 and CDR2: MDHEN, SYDVKM. The CDR3 sequence: CASSSRPERSPLHF. Written as DNA, the CDR3 is TGTGCCAGCAGTTCTCGCCCGGAGAGGTCACCCCTCCACTTT.

The chain couples TRBV7-2 to TRBJ2-7, with D possibly matching TRBD2 (6 bases). The germline gives CDR1 SGHTA, CDR2 FQGNSA. The ends were cut back, 5 bases at V and 1 base at J, with 12 bases in the middle. CDR3 length: 14 amino acids. The CDR3 DNA is TGTGCCAGCAGCCGTCGGCTAGCGTCCTACGAGCAGTACTTC. Its protein is CASSRRLASYEQYF.

The table lists this clone with a few counts. The gene calls are TRBV29-1 and TRBJ2-5, with D tentatively TRBD1 (5 bases). The CDR3 consists of 11 residues. The ends were cut back, 5 bases at V and 2 bases at J, with 6 bases in the middle. Germline V lookup: CDR1 SQVTM, CDR2 ANQGSEA. The DNA of the CDR3 is TGCAGCGTTCAGGGACAAGAGACCCAGTACTTC. Amino acids: CSVQGQETQYF.

The chain is built from TRBV29-1 and TRBJ2-1, with TRBD2 as a possible D gene (7 bases). Germline CDR1 is SQVTM and CDR2 is ANQGSEA. There are 17 residues in the CDR3. V shed 5 bases and J shed 0 bases, with 20 bases lying between them. The CDR3 here is CSVYPSGTTVSYNEQFF. The DNA of the CDR3 is TGCAGCGTTTACCCGAGCGGGACAACCGTCTCCTACAATGAGCAGTTCTTC.

V gene TRBV4-2 combines with J gene TRBJ1-1; 7 bases agree with TRBD1. V dropped 4 bases and J dropped 10; count of bases not matched to a gene: 24. This CDR3 is 18 amino acids long. Germline V gene lookup returns CDR1 LGHNA and CDR2 YNFKEQ. CDR3 protein: CASSREQGPQGSGSRAFF. CDR3 DNA sequence: TGTGCCAGCAGCCGGGAACAGGGGCCTCAAGGCTCGGGTAGTAGAGCTTTCTTT.

About this clone itself: Germline is not matched at one junction end, which may reflect a read error. This chain uses TRBV7-2 with TRBJ2-5; perhaps D is TRBD1 or TRBD2 (5 bases each). CDR1 is SGHTA and CDR2 is FQGNSA in the germline V gene. CDR3 length: 12 residues. For the CDR3, the DNA is TGTGCCGGCAGCTTAGAGGGGCGGACCCAGTACTTC. It is translated as CAGSLEGRTQYF. The full variable domain, completed using reference TRBV7-2 and TRBJ2-5, is GAGVSQSPSNKVTEKGKDVELRCDPISGHTALYWYRQSLGQGLEFLIYFQGNSAPDKSGLPSDRFSAERTGGSVSTLTIQRTQQEDSAVYLCAGSLEGRTQYFGPGTRLLVL.

The genes are TRBV9 and TRBJ2-3; tentative D call: TRBD2 (6 bases). Germline V gene sequence: CDR1 SGDLS, CDR2 YYNGEE. This CDR3 comprises 16 residues. V was cut by 2 bases and J by 6 bases, with 19 bases left in between. The CDR3 DNA is TGTGCCAGCAGCGTCTTCTCTACGGGAGCTGGCGATACGCAGTATTTT. Translated: CASSVFSTGAGDTQYF.

The rearrangement uses TRBV5-6 and TRBJ2-7; 8 nucleotides agree with TRBD1. V dropped 3 bases and J dropped 4; count of bases not matched to a gene: 6. From germline, CDR1 is SGHDT and CDR2 YYEEEE. This CDR3 has 14 residues. The DNA for the CDR3 is TGTGCCAGCAGCTCGACAGGGGCTTGGTACGAGCAGTACTTC. This encodes CASSSTGAWYEQYF.

The rearrangement uses TRBV6-6 and TRBJ1-2, with D perhaps TRBD1 (6 bases). The CDR3 extends over 15 amino acids. The V end lost 6 bases, the J end lost 1 base, and 15 bases lay between the germline ends. CDR1 is MNHNY and CDR2 is SVGAGI in the germline V gene (reference sequence). CDR3 bases: TGTGCCAGCAGGCCCACAGGGACCCTTAACTATGGCTACACCTTC. Protein sequence: CASRPTGTLNYGYTF.

This clone was seen more than once but under ten times. This sequence joins TRBV28 and TRBJ1-1, with D perhaps matching TRBD1 (5 bases). Per the germline V gene, CDR1 is MDHEN and CDR2 is SYDVKM. This CDR3 comprises 13 residues. V gave up 6 bases and J gave up 4 bases, with 12 bases separating them. CDR3 in amino acids: CASRPTGTTEAFF. CDR3 sequence (DNA): TGTGCCAGCAGGCCAACAGGTACCACTGAAGCTTTCTTT.

The chain is built from TRBV27 and TRBJ2-7; TRBD1 agrees at 11 bases. The CDR3 is made up of 15 amino acids. The germline gives CDR1 MNHEY, CDR2 SMNVEV (reference sequence). Losses at the gene ends were 6 bases for V and 6 bases for J; bases not matched to a gene: 10. CDR3 sequence (DNA): TGTGCCAGCAGCTCAACCGGGACAGGGGGTTGCGAGCAGTACTTC. Residues: CASSSTGTGGCEQYF.

The genes are TRBV5-1 and TRBJ1-3; maybe TRBD1 (6 bases). There are 17 residues in the CDR3. Germline V CDR1 and CDR2: SGHRS, YFSETQ. The V end was cut by 4 bases, the J end by 2 bases, with 19 bases between. CDR3 protein: CASSPRGDYRAGNTIYF. In nucleotides, the CDR3 is TGCGCCAGCAGCCCAAGGGGGGACTACAGGGCTGGAAACACCATATATTTT.

For the CDR3, the DNA is TGTGCCAGCAGTTACTACCGACGGGGTAGGGATGAGCAGTTCTTC. This gives the protein CASSYYRRGRDEQFF. V is TRBV6-5 and J is TRBJ2-1; TRBD2 is a possible D gene (5 bases). The germline CDR1 and CDR2 sequences are MNHEY and SVGAGI. Trimming pared 1 base from V and 8 bases from J, leaving 15 bases between. The CDR3 consists of 15 residues.

This CDR3 reads CASSLDREETQYF. CDR3 nucleotide sequence: TGTGCCAGCAGCTTAGACAGGGAAGAGACCCAGTACTTC. The chain links TRBV7-2 to TRBJ2-5; TRBD1 might be the D (6 bases). Trimming shortened V by 1 base and J by 3 bases, and 6 bases separated the two germline ends. The CDR3 totals 13 residues. In germline, CDR1 is SGHTA, CDR2 FQGNSA.

This clone was picked up a small number of times. The rearrangement links TRBV19 to TRBJ1-1; 10 bases are shared with TRBD1. The CDR3 extends over 16 amino acids. V shed 5 bases and J 5 bases; nucleotides not matched to a gene: 11. Germline lookup yields CDR1 LNHDA and CDR2 SQIVND (reference sequence). Here the CDR3 reads CASSPRDRGFRTEAFF. For the CDR3, the DNA is TGTGCCAGTAGTCCCCGGGACAGGGGATTTAGGACTGAAGCTTTCTTT.

V is TRBV5-4 and J is TRBJ2-7; 9 bases align to TRBD2. Germline V CDR1 and CDR2: SGHNT, YYREEE (reference sequence). V lost 0 bases and J lost 4; bases outside the gene matches: 5. The CDR3 is 15 amino acids. The CDR3 protein is CASSLAPAGGYEQYF. CDR3 nucleotide sequence: TGTGCCAGCAGCTTGGCGCCAGCGGGAGGTTACGAGCAGTACTTC.

This rearrangement joins TRBV29-1 to TRBJ2-7; the D gene is possibly TRBD1 (6 bases). Germline lookup yields CDR1 SQVTM and CDR2 ANQGSEA. The CDR3 loop spans 13 amino acids. V was cut by 8 bases and J by 1 base, with 15 bases left in between. The CDR3 region has the DNA TGCAGCCTTCAACAGGGTTGGTCCTACGAGCAGTACTTC. This translates into CSLQQGWSYEQYF.

The chain employs TRBV2 and TRBJ2-5; TRBD2 matches 11 bases. This CDR3 is 14 amino acids long. Germline lookup yields CDR1 SNHLY and CDR2 FYNNEI. J was trimmed by 5 bases and V by 6 bases; bases with no gene match: 5. The CDR3 sequence is CASSPRTSGETQYF. The CDR3 DNA reads TGTGCCAGCAGCCCACGGACTAGCGGGGAGACCCAGTACTTC.